A single T cell receptor beta chain is shown here with its context. These data are taken from a study of cytomegalovirus exposure and HLA in healthy donors. 13 Jbeta primers and 60 Vbeta primers were used for the PCR. Method: immunoSEQ multiplex PCR; TCRdb's copy keeps in-frame clones and lacks some. The sample totals about 130,000 clones. CDR1 is SGHRS, CDR2 YFSETQ, per germline. This CDR3 spans 13 amino acids. V was pared by 4 bases and J by 5 bases, with 4 bases of the junction left unmatched. The sample was PBMCs. This chain uses TRBV5-1 with TRBJ2-5; 8 bases are shared with TRBD1. This TCR came from a woman aged 55 to 70 in good health and CMV-seronegative. CDR3 sequence: CASSRRQGETQYF. In DNA, the CDR3 is TGCGCCAGCAGCAGGCGACAGGGGGAGACCCAGTACTTC.